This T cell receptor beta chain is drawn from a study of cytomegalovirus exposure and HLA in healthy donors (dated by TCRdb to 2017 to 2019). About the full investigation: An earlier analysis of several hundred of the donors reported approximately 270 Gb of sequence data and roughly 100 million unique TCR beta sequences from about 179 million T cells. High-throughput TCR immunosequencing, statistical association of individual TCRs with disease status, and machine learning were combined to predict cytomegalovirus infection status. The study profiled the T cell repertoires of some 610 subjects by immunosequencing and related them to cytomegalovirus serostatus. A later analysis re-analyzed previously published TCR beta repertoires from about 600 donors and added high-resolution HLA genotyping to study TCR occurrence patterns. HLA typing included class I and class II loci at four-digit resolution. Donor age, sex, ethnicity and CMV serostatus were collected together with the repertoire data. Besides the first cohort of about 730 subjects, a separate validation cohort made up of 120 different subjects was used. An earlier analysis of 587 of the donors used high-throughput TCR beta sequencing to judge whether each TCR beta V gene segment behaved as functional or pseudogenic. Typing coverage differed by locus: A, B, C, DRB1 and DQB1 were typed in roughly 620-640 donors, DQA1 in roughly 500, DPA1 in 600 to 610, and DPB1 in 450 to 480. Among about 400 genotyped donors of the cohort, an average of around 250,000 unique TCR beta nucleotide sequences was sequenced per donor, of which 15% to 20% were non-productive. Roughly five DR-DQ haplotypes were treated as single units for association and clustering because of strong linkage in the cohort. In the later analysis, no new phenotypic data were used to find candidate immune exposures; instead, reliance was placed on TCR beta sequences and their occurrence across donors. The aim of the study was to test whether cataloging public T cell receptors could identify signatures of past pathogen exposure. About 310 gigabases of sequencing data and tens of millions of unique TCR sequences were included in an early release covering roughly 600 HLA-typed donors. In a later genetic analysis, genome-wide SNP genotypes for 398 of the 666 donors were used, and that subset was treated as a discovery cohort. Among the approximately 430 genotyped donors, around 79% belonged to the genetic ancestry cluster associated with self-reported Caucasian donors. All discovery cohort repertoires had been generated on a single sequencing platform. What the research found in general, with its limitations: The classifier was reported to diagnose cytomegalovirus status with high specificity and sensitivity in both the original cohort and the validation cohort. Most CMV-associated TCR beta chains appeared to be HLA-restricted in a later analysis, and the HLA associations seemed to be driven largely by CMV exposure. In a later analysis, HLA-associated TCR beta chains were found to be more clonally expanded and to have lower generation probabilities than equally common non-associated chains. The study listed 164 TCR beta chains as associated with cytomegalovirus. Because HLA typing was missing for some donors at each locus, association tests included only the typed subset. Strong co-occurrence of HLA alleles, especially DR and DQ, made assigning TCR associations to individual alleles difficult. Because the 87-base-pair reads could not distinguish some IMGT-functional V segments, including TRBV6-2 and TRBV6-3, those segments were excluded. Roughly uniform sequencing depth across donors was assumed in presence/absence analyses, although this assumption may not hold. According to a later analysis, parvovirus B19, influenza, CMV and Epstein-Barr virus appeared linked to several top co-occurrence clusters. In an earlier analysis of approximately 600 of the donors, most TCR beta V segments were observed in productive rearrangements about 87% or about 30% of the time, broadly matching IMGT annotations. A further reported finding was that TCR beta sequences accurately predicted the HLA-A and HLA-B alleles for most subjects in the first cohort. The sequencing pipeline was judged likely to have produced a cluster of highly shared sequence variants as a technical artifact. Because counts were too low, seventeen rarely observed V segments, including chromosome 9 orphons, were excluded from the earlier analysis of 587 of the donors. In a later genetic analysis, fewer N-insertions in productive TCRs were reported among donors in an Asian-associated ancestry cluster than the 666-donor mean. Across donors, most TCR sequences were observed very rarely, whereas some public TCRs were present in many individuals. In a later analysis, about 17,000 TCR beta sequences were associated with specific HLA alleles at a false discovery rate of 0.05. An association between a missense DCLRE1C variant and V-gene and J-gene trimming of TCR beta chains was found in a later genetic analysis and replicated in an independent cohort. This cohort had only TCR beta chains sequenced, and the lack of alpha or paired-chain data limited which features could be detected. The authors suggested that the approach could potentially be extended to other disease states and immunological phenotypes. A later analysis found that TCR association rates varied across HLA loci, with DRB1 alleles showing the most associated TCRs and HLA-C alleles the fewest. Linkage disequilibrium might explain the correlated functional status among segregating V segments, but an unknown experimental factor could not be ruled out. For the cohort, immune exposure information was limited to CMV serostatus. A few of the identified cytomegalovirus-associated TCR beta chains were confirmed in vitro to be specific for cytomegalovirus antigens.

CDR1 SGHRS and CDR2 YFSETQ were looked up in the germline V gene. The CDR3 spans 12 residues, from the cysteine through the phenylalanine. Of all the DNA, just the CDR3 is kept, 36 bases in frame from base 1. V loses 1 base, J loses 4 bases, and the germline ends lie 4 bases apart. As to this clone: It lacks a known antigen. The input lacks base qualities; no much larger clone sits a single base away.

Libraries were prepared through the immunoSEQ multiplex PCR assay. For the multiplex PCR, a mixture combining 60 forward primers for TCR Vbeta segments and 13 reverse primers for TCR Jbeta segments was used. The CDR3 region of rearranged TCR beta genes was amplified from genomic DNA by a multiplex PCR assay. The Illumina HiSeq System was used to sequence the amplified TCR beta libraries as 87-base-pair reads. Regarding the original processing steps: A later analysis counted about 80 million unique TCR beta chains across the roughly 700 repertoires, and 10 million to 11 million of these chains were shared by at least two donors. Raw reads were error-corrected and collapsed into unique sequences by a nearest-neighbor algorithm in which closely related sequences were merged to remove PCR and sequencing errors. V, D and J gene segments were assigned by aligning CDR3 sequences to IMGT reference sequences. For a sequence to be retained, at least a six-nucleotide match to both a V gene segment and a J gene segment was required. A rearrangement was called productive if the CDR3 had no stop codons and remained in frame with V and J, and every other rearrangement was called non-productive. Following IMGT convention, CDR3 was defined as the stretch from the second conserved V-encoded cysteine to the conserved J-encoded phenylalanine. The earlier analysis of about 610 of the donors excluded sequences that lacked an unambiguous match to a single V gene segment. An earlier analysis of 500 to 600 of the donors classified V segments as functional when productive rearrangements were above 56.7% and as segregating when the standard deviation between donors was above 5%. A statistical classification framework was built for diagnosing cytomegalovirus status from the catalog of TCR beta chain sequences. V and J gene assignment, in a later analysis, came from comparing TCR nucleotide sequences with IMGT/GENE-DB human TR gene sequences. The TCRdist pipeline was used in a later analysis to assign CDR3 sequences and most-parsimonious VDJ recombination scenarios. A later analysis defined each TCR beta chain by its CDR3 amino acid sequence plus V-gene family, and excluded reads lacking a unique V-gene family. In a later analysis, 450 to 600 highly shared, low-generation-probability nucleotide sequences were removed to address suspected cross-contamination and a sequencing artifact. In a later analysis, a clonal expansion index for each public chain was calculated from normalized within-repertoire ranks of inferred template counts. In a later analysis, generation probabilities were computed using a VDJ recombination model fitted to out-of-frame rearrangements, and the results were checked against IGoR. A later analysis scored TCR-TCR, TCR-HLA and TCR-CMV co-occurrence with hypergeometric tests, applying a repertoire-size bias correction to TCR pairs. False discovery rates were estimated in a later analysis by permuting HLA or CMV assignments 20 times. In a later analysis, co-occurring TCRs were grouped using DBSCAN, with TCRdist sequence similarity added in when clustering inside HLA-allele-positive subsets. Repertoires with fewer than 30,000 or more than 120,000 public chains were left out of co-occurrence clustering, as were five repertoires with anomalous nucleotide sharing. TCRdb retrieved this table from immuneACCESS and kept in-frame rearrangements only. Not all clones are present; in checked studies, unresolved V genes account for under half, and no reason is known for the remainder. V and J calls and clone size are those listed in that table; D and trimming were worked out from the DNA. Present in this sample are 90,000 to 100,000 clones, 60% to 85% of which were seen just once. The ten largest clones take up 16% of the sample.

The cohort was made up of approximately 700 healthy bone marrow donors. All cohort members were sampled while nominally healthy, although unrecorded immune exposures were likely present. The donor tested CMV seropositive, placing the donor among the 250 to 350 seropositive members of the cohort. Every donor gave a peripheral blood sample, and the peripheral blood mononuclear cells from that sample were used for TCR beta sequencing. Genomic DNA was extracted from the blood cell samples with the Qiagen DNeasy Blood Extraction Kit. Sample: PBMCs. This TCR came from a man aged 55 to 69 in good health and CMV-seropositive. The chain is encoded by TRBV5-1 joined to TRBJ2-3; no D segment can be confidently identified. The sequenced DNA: TGCGCCAGCAGCTTGCTCTCAGATACGCAGTATTTT. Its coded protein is CASSLLSDTQYF.